This TCR beta chain comes out of a study of blood T cell repertoires in COVID-19. About the study: The United States, Italy and Spain were the sources of the acute and convalescent COVID-19 samples. Sources were T cells, B-cell-depleted T cells, or PBMCs; the material itself was cDNA or gDNA.

The CDR3 spans 17 residues. Germline loops: CDR1 MNHNS, CDR2 SASEGT. Germline trimming cut 4 bases from V and 0 bases from J; bases unmatched to any gene: 11. Original data processing: Cell counts per sample came from amplifying reference gene primers. Sequencing used immunoSEQ multiplex PCR; TCRdb keeps in-frame clones, though not all of them. The V and J calls and clone size are taken from that table; D and trimming were inferred from the DNA. The data show 78,000 or so clones, around nine tenths seen once. The sequence derives from a man aged 50 or older with active or convalescent COVID-19. The sample consisted of peripheral blood. The chain joins TRBV6-1 to TRBJ1-1, with TRBD1 identical over 7 bases. CDR3 nucleotides: TGTGCCAGCAGTGTGACAGGGTCCCCTTCGCTGAACACTGAAGCTTTCTTT. Its protein is CASSVTGSPSLNTEAFF.